This record looks at one TCR beta chain sequence and its context. Its target is unknown. CDR3 size: 14 residues. The V gene's germline CDR1 is SGHTA and CDR2 FQGNSA. V dropped 1 base and J dropped 1 base, with 7 bases sitting between them. The protocol was immunoSEQ multiplex PCR, while the TCRdb copy is restricted to in-frame clones and leaves out a portion. The repertoire holds about 110,000 clones, with 90% to 95% as singletons. The data originate from a study of siplizumab effects on memory and regulatory T cells. The study's findings and limits: Mappable CD4+ clones that were alloreactive averaged about 63% Treg-derived with siplizumab versus approximately 27% in controls. Naive T cells seemed more diverse than memory cells and seemed major alloresponse contributors.

Sequenced material: CD4+ T cells sorted from blood. V is TRBV7-2 and J is TRBJ1-2, with D unresolved. This receptor was obtained from a human donor in good health. The CDR3 is CASSLEVGNYGYTF. Written as DNA, the CDR3 is TGTGCCAGCAGCTTAGAGGTCGGTAACTATGGCTACACCTTC.